The clone carrying this T cell receptor (beta chain) was seen just once. Its cognate antigen is unknown. The data stem from a study of cytomegalovirus exposure and HLA in healthy donors. Whole-study findings and limits: Within the data, a cluster of highly shared sequence variants was likely a sequencing artifact.

Vbeta (60) and Jbeta (13) primers were used in the PCR. Authors' processing steps: Among the unique TCR beta chains that a later analysis counted, roughly 80 million in all, 10 million to 11 million were shared. Only in-frame clones appear in the TCRdb table, and some are missing; sequencing was by immunoSEQ multiplex PCR. That table is the source of V, J and clone size, and D and trimming were worked out from the DNA. The repertoire holds 150,000 to 200,000 clones, with less than 90% as singletons. The sequenced material came from PBMCs. The source of this sequence is a woman aged 18-29 years in good health and CMV-seronegative.

The DNA for the CDR3 is TGTGCCTGGAGTGTACCCCCGGGACAGGGGAACACTGAAGCTTTCTTT. Protein product: CAWSVPPGQGNTEAFF. The chain employs TRBV30 and TRBJ1-1; TRBD1 matches 9 bases. This CDR3 spans 16 amino acids. From germline, CDR1 is GTSNPN and CDR2 SVGIG (reference sequence). V shed 0 bases and J 1 base; nucleotides not matched to a gene: 6.